The rows below give T cell receptor beta chains drawn from one sample of a study of CD4 T cells in relation to SARS-CoV-2 and coronaviruses. Which antigens these TCRs recognize remains unknown. Assay: immunoSEQ multiplex PCR; the TCRdb copy retains only in-frame clones and omits some. The table has 18,000 or so clones, roughly 80% seen once; the top ten hold about a quarter. The sequenced sample was CD4+ T cells from PBMCs, cultured in vitro. These receptors originate from a human donor in good health. The CDR3 runs from the conserved cysteine through the conserved F or W. The D gene is left open where the match is weak. Rows give clone size only sometimes, using once, few, many, or a class for an expanded clone.

>TRBJ2-2|TRBV9|few|TRBD1
TGTGCCAGCAGCGCGGGACAGGGGAACACCGGGGAGCTGTTTTTT
CASSAGQGNTGELFF
>TRBJ1-3|TRBV5-1|few|-
TGCGCCAGCAGCGCCTCCCCCGGGGGCGTAAACACCATATATTTT
CASSASPGGVNTIYF
>TRBJ1-1|TRBV27|-|-
TGTGCCAGCAGCCCGGACCGGAGGGCTGCTTTCTTT
CASSPDRRAAFF
>TRBJ1-4|TRBV28|-|TRBD1
TGTGCCAGCAGTTTAGACAGGGGGCTTGGTAATGAAAAACTGTTTTTT
CASSLDRGLGNEKLFF
>TRBJ2-1|TRBV6-5|-|-
TGTGCCAGCGGTCAGCCTGGACCCTACAATGAGCAGTTCTTC
CASGQPGPYNEQFF
>TRBJ1-5|TRBV7-9|few|-
TGTGCCAGCAGCCCACATGGAAATAGCAATCAGCCCCAGCATTTT
CASSPHGNSNQPQHF
>TRBJ1-5|TRBV12-3/TRBV12-4|-|-
TGTGCCAGCAGTTTTCTTATCAATCAGCCCCAGCATTTT
CASSFLINQPQHF
>TRBJ1-5|TRBV18|-|-
TGTGCCAGCTCACTGGACCTGAGTCAGCCCCAGCATTTT
CASSLDLSQPQHF
>TRBJ2-3|TRBV15|-|-
TGTGCCACCAGCAGAGATATAACGGGAGGCACAGATACGCAGTATTTT
CATSRDITGGTDTQYF
>TRBJ1-1|TRBV3-1/TRBV3-2|-|-
TGTGCCAGCAGCCAAGTACAGTATAACACTGAAGCTTTCTTT
CASSQVQYNTEAFF
>TRBJ2-2|TRBV27|-|TRBD1
TGTGCCAGCAGTTTAGACAGGGGGAACACCGGGGAGCTGTTTTTT
CASSLDRGNTGELFF
>TRBJ2-5|TRBV5-8|-|-
TGTGCCAGCAGCTTCGAGCCCCAGGGGACCCAGTACTTC
CASSFEPQGTQYF
>TRBJ1-5|TRBV19|-|-
TGTGCCAGTAGCTATGCGTTGGGACAGCCCCAGCATTTT
CASSYALGQPQHF
>TRBJ2-1|TRBV30|-|TRBD1
TGTGCCTGGATCATAAAACAGGGGGATGAGCAGTTCTTC
CAWIIKQGDEQFF
>TRBJ1-3|TRBV6-2/TRBV6-3|once|TRBD1
TGTGCCAGCAGTTACCATCGGGACAGGGTGTCTCGAAACACCATATATTTT
CASSYHRDRVSRNTIYF
>TRBJ1-1|TRBV2|-|-
TGTGCCAGCAGTGAAGCTCACTGGCAGGGGAACACTGAAGCTTTCTTT
CASSEAHWQGNTEAFF
>TRBJ1-1|TRBV13|-|-
TGTGCCAGCACCTTGGGGCAGGGAAACACTGAAGCTTTCTTT
CASTLGQGNTEAFF
>TRBJ2-7|TRBV2|-|-
TGTGCCGGCTCGGGCGGGACCTACGAGCAGTACTTC
CAGSGGTYEQYF
>TRBJ2-3|TRBV19|-|-
TGTGCCAGTAGTATTGGAGGCCCGTGGCGGGCCAGCACAGATACGCAGTATTTT
CASSIGGPWRASTDTQYF
>TRBJ2-1|TRBV27|once|TRBD1
TGTGCCAGCAGTTTATCTGGGACAGGATGGCATGAGCAGTTCTTC
CASSLSGTGWHEQFF
>TRBJ1-2|TRBV28|-|-
TGTGCCAGCAGGGATGTCCGGTTGTATGGCTACACCTTC
CASRDVRLYGYTF
>TRBJ1-2|TRBV6-5|-|-
TGTGCCAGCAGTTACTCGGGGAACTATGGCTACACCTTC
CASSYSGNYGYTF
>TRBJ1-5|TRBV27|-|-
TGTGCCAGCGCTGGGGCGGGGACCAATCAGCCCCAGCATTTT
CASAGAGTNQPQHF
>TRBJ1-5|TRBV28|once|-
TGTGCCAGCAGACCCCCGGGACGGAGAAATCAGCCCCAGCATTTT
CASRPPGRRNQPQHF
>TRBJ2-7|TRBV9|-|TRBD1
TGTGCCAGCAGTTCCGGGACAGGGCGGTCCTACGAGCAGTACTTC
CASSSGTGRSYEQYF
>TRBJ2-1|TRBV28|-|-
TGTGCCAGTAGGGGTAATGAGCAGTTCTTC
CASRGNEQFF
>TRBJ2-2|TRBV30|-|-
TGTGCCTGGAGCGAGACCAACCTTAACACCGGGGAGCTGTTTTTT
CAWSETNLNTGELFF
>TRBJ2-5|TRBV30|-|-
TGTGCCTGGAGCGCCCTTCTTGTGACCCAGTACTTC
CAWSALLVTQYF
>TRBJ2-2|TRBV6-5|-|-
TGTGCCAGCAGACTGGGCCTCACCGGGGAGCTGTTTTTT
CASRLGLTGELFF
>TRBJ2-1|TRBV6-5|once|-
TGTGCCAGCAGTCAAAACAATGAGCAGTTCTTC
CASSQNNEQFF
>TRBJ2-5|TRBV4-2|-|TRBD2
TGTGCCAGCAGCCAAGGGTTATTGGGACTAGCGGGAGTTTACCAAGAGACCCAGTACTTC
CASSQGLLGLAGVYQETQYF
>TRBJ2-3|TRBV24-1|-|-
TGTGCCACCGGGGCCAGCACAGATACGCAGTATTTT
CATGASTDTQYF
>TRBJ1-5|TRBV10-2|-|TRBD1
TGCGCCAGCCAAGAACAGGGGCTTACCAATCAGCCCCAGCATTTT
CASQEQGLTNQPQHF
>TRBJ2-1|TRBV3-1/TRBV3-2|-|-
TGTGCCAGCAGCCACATGATAGTCAGTCGCAATGAGCAGTTCTTC
CASSHMIVSRNEQFF
>TRBJ2-5|TRBV7-6|-|-
TGTGCCAGCAGCTTATTACCCGTATCTGGGACCCAGTACTTC
CASSLLPVSGTQYF
>TRBJ1-4|TRBV6-6|-|TRBD1
TGTGCCAGCAGGCGACAGGGGATCGGTGAAAAACTGTTTTTT
CASRRQGIGEKLFF
>TRBJ1-2|TRBV30|-|-
TGTGCCTGGACGGGGGTCGGAGGGGAGACCTTTGATGGCTACACCTTC
CAWTGVGGETFDGYTF
>TRBJ2-7|TRBV7-6|-|TRBD2
TGTGCCAGCAGCCCACTTCTCGGGGGACTACGCTACGAGCAGTACTTC
CASSPLLGGLRYEQYF
>TRBJ2-1|TRBV19|few|TRBD1
TGTGCCAGTAGTATCGCGAATACAGGGGTCCACAATGAGCAGTTCTTC
CASSIANTGVHNEQFF
>TRBJ2-3|TRBV6-7|-|TRBD2
TGTGCCAGCAGTTACTCGGGACTAGCGGGAGAAGATACGCAGTATTTT
CASSYSGLAGEDTQYF
>TRBJ2-3|TRBV19|-|-
TGTGCCAGTACCAAGAACTACTTTGCAGATACGCAGTATTTT
CASTKNYFADTQYF
>TRBJ1-5|TRBV7-9|-|TRBD1
TGTGCCAGCAGCTTAGGAGCAGGGGGCGATCAGCCCCAGCATTTT
CASSLGAGGDQPQHF
>TRBJ2-1|TRBV11-3|-|-
TGTGCCAGCAGCTTAGATACCCGGCCGGGAAATGAGCAGTTCTTC
CASSLDTRPGNEQFF
>TRBJ1-2|TRBV29-1|-|TRBD1
TGCAGCGTCCGGACAGGGGTTAACTATGGCTACACCTTC
CSVRTGVNYGYTF
>TRBJ2-7|TRBV5-1|-|-
TGCGCCAGCAGCTCGGGACAAGAAGGCGAGCAGTACTTC
CASSSGQEGEQYF
>TRBJ1-4|TRBV5-1|-|TRBD1
TGCGCCAGCAACTCCGGGACAGGGAATGAAAAACTGTTTTTT
CASNSGTGNEKLFF
>TRBJ1-2|TRBV21-1|-|-
TGTGCCAGCAGCAAAGACTGGGACAGGGTGGATGGCTACACCTTC
CASSKDWDRVDGYTF
>TRBJ2-7|TRBV7-2|-|TRBD2
TGTGCCAGCAGCTTACAGGCTAGCGGGCCCTTCTCCTACGAGCAGTACTTC
CASSLQASGPFSYEQYF
>TRBJ2-5|TRBV7-9|-|-
TGTGCCAGCAGCCGCGGAGCTCGGGAGACCCAGTACTTC
CASSRGARETQYF
>TRBJ1-1|TRBV7-6|few|-
TGTGCCAGCAGCTGGGGTTTGGACACTGAAGCTTTCTTT
CASSWGLDTEAFF
>TRBJ2-7|TRBV5-1|-|TRBD1
TGCGCCAGCAGCTATTCGCGGCCGGGACAGGGGGCCGACTACGAGCAGTACTTC
CASSYSRPGQGADYEQYF
>TRBJ1-2|TRBV30|-|TRBD1
TGTGCCTGGAGTGCCGACAGGGTCTCTGGCTACACCTTC
CAWSADRVSGYTF
>TRBJ2-1|TRBV12-5|-|-
TGTGCTAGTGGTTTGAGGCAGGGAGCGATCGGTGAGCAGTTCTTC
CASGLRQGAIGEQFF
>TRBJ1-1|TRBV19|-|-
TGTGCCAGTAGTCCAGGGACTACCCCGCTAGCGAACACTGAAGCTTTCTTT
CASSPGTTPLANTEAFF